This is a list of T cell receptor beta chains from one sample in a study of monozygotic twins with inflammatory bowel disease. From the 5' RACE reads, TCRdb lists one entry per CDR3 protein and no DNA. In total, the table holds 140,000 to 150,000 distinct CDR3 sequences. The sequencing sample was made of blood. The source of these receptors is a human donor with ulcerative colitis or Crohn's disease, or a healthy co-twin of an affected twin (not recorded which). CDR3s include the opening cysteine and the closing phenylalanine or tryptophan.

>TRBV6-1|TRBJ1-1
CASSDRGLNTEAFF
>TRBV5-1|TRBJ1-6
CASSISGVPSPLHF
>TRBV27|TRBJ1-5
CASSLETPDQPQHF
>TRBV24-1|TRBJ2-1
CATSDFSVAGGENNEQFF
>TRBV6-1|TRBJ1-1
CASTRTGSVNTEAFF
>TRBV7-2|TRBJ2-1
CASSQPTTDEQFF
>TRBV18|TRBJ2-2
CASSLEAGELFF
>TRBV6-1|TRBJ1-6
CASRGQGRDSPLHF
>TRBV28|TRBJ1-1
CASSLGRANTEAFF
>TRBV30|TRBJ2-7
CAWSTKTSGIGSYEQYF
>TRBV29-1|TRBJ1-5
CSVARGQGLNQPQHF
>TRBV24-1|TRBJ1-4
CATSRDSEKLFF
>TRBV12-3/TRBV12-4|TRBJ1-1
CASSFSLTGTANTEAFF
>TRBV11-2|TRBJ2-2
CASSPSRGGNSNTGELFF
>TRBV20-1|TRBJ2-1
CSARDGSYPNEQFF
>TRBV6-5|TRBJ2-1
CASSYGAGSWSNEQFF
>TRBV20-1|TRBJ2-1
CSARTRDRAYNEQFF
>TRBV6-1|TRBJ2-3
CASSRLAALTDTQYF
>TRBV4-1|TRBJ2-1
CASSPRLAAYNEQFF
>TRBV5-1|TRBJ1-1
CASRVDRTNTEAFF
>TRBV28|TRBJ2-6
CASSWSTPPGANVLTF
>TRBV7-8|TRBJ2-7
CASSLDRNTYEQYF
>TRBV7-2|TRBJ2-5
CASSLRGNQETQYF
>TRBV4-3|TRBJ1-1
CASSLNRGRTEAFF
>TRBV4-3|TRBJ2-4
CASSQVGNGDSKNIQYF
>TRBV12-3/TRBV12-4|TRBJ1-6
CASSPPRDRLHSPLHF
>TRBV30|TRBJ1-4
CARSETVTNEKLFF
>TRBV5-5|TRBJ2-1
CASSLESYNEQFF
>TRBV11-3|TRBJ2-1
CASSLGRVLHNEQFF
>TRBV5-1|TRBJ1-2
CASSPGQGEPANYGYTF
>TRBV2|TRBJ2-4
CASKGGAKNIQYF
>TRBV5-5|TRBJ1-6
CASSRTGWDSPLHF
>TRBV4-3|TRBJ2-2
CASSQGLAGGPGGELFF
>TRBV12-3/TRBV12-4|TRBJ1-2
CASSQIAGQGARGYTF
>TRBV5-1|TRBJ1-5
CASSLGETQNQPQHF
>TRBV3-1|TRBJ1-6
CASSRGNSPLHF
>TRBV11-2|TRBJ2-7
CASSPTATYEQYF
>TRBV6-1|TRBJ2-7
CASSPGSGRHEQYF
>TRBV7-9|TRBJ2-7
CASSPRDDEQYF
>TRBV5-1|TRBJ2-1
CASSLAKTTSSYNEQFF
>TRBV24-1|TRBJ1-2
CATSARTGSPYGYTF
>TRBV15|TRBJ1-1
CATSRGGDTTEAFF
>TRBV28|TRBJ2-1
CASLSGTGATYNEQFF
>TRBV18|TRBJ2-3
CASRRTGSDTQYF
>TRBV18|TRBJ1-4
CASSHQDKEKLFF
>TRBV20-1|TRBJ2-1
CSASGRFGDEQFF
>TRBV5-1|TRBJ1-1
CASSLAVAQNTEAFF
>TRBV27|TRBJ2-6
CASSYSSSGANVLTF
>TRBV20-1|TRBJ1-1
CSARGPRLGGTEAFF
>TRBV5-1|TRBJ2-2
CASSLRASANTGELFF
>TRBV7-2|TRBJ2-1
CASIKIPHLADNEQFF